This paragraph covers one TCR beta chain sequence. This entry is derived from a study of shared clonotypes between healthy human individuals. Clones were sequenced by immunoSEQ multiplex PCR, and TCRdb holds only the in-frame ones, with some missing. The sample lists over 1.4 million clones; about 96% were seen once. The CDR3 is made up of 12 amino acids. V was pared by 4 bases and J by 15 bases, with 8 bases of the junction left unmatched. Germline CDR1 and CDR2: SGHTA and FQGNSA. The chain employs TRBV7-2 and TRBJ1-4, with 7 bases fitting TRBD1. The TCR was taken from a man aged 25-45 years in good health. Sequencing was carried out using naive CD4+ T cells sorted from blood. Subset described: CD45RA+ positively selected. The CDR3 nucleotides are TGTGCCAGCAGCTCTAGACTGGGACAGTTGTTTTTT. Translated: CASSSRLGQLFF.